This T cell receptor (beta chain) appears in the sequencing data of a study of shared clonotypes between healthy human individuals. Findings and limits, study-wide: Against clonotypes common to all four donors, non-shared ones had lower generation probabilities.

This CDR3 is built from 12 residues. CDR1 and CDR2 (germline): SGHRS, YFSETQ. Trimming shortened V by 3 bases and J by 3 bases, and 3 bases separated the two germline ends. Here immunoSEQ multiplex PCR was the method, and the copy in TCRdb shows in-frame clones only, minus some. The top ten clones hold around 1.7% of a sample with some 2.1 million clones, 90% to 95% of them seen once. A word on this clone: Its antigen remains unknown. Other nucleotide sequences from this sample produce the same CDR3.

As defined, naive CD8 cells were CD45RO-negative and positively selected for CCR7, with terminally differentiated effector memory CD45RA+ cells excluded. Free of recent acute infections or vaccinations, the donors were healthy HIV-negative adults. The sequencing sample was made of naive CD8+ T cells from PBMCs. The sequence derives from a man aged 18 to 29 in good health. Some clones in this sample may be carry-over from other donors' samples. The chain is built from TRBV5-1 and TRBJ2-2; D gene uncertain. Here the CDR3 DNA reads TGCGCCAGCAGCTCGGACACCGGGGAGCTGTTTTTT. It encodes CASSSDTGELFF. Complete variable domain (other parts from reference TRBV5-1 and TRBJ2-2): KAGVTQTPRYLIKTRGQQVTLSCSPISGHRSVSWYQQTPGQGLQFLFEYFSETQRNKGNFPGRFSGRQFSNSRSEMNVSTLELGDSALYLCASSSDTGELFFGEGSRLTVL.